This T cell receptor (beta chain) was retrieved from a study of blood T cell repertoires in COVID-19 (dated by TCRdb to about 2020). A note on the overall study: The collaborator samples originated in the United States, Italy and Spain and spanned the acute and convalescent phases of COVID-19. The sample metadata nearly always contained a de-identified subject ID, COVID-19 status, age in years and sex. The samples were drawn from two sources: the first 160 participants of the ongoing ImmuneRACE study, and fewer than 1,500 subjects contributed by 6 global collaborators. Where available, HLA class I and class II types were obtained from metadata supplied by the sample provider rather than from assay-based typing. A freely available public database, intended as a resource for researchers studying the immune response to SARS-CoV-2, is where the repertoires were released. The prospective study material was composed of cDNA or gDNA derived from T cells, B-cell-depleted T cells, or PBMCs. The dataset comprised deeply sampled blood TCRbeta repertoires from subjects exposed to, actively infected with, or recovered from COVID-19.

Study-wide conclusions, independent of this receptor: The quantity of clinical and demographic metadata differed by source and by participant and was supplied without curation.

Comments on this clone: Its recognized antigen is unknown. The sample holds no much larger clone one base away, and base qualities are not on file.

Collaborating institutions collected whole blood in K2EDTA tubes following their own protocols. For TCRbeta analysis, collaborators shipped samples as frozen whole blood, isolated PBMCs, or DNA extracted from either of those sample types. The junction shows trimming of 6 bases on V and 6 bases on J, plus 9 bases between the germline ends. The germline V gene gives CDR1 as KGHSH and CDR2 as LQKENI. The CDR3 numbers 12 residues from cysteine through phenylalanine. CDR3 DNA is the only sequence kept; it has 36 bases, read in frame from the first base. TCRbeta CDR3 regions were amplified from genomic DNA using the immunoSEQ Assay, a bias-controlled multiplex PCR. The authors' pipeline ran thus. The number of nucleated cells in each sample was estimated by amplification of reference gene primers within the assay. Sequence reads were collapsed and filtered to measure the absolute abundance of every unique TCRbeta CDR3 rearrangement. Productive Simpson clonality was computed per sample as the square root of Simpson's diversity index over productive rearrangements. Sourced from immuneACCESS, this table was stored by TCRdb with only in-frame sequences that have V and J called. A share of the clones is absent; for the studies checked, an unresolved V gene accounts for under half, and the remainder has no known explanation. The V and J calls and the clone size are those of that table, but D and trimming were determined from the DNA. The sample has 250,000 to 350,000 clones on record, around nine tenths of them singletons. Of the sample, about 0.8% is held by the ten largest clones.

The sequence was obtained from a man aged 25 to 40 with acute or convalescent COVID-19. This chain joins TRBV18 to TRBJ2-1; there is no confident call for the D gene. Sample: peripheral blood. The CDR3 region: CASSSVGNEQFF. At the DNA level, the sequence is TGTGCCAGCTCTTCAGTTGGCAATGAGCAGTTCTTC.